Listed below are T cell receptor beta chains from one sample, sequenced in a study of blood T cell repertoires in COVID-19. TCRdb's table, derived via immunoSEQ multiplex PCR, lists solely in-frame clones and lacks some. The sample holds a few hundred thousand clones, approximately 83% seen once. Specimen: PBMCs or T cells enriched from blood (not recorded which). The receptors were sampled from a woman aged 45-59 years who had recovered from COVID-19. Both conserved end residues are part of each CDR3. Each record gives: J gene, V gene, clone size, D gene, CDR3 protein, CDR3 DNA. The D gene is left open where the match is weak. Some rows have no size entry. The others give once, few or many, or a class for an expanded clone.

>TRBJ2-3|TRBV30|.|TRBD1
CAWSVGGPSTDTQYF
TGTGCCTGGAGTGTAGGGGGCCCTAGCACAGATACGCAGTATTTT
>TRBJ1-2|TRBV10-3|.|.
CAISEFPGGAGNYGYTF
TGTGCCATCAGTGAGTTCCCCGGGGGTGCGGGAAACTATGGCTACACCTTC
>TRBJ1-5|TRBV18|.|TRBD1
CASSPGGQPQHF
TGTGCCAGCTCCCCAGGGGGCCAGCCCCAGCATTTT
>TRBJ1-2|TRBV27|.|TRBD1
CASRDRGPNYGYTF
TGTGCCAGCAGGGACAGGGGGCCTAACTATGGCTACACCTTC
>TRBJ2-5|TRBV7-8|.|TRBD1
CASSARDRIIGETQYF
TGTGCCAGCAGCGCAAGGGACAGGATTATCGGAGAGACCCAGTACTTC
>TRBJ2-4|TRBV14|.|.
CASSQGVQVRLAKNIQYF
TGTGCCAGCAGCCAAGGTGTACAGGTCAGATTAGCCAAAAACATTCAGTACTTC
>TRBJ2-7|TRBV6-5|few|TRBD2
CASSYSPSGRGEQYF
TGTGCCAGCAGTTACTCTCCTAGCGGGAGGGGAGAGCAGTACTTC
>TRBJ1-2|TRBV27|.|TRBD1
CASTPSPLDRGRNGYTF
TGTGCCAGCACTCCCTCACCCCTGGACAGGGGGCGAAATGGCTACACCTTC
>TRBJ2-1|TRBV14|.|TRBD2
CASSLRTSYGEQFF
TGTGCCAGCAGCCTCCGGACTAGCTACGGTGAGCAGTTCTTC
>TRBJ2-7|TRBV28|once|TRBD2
CASSPPGGLSYEQYF
TGTGCCAGCAGTCCGCCGGGGGGTCTCTCCTACGAGCAGTACTTC
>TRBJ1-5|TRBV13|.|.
CASSLTGYSNQPQHF
TGTGCCAGCAGCTTAACAGGGTATAGCAATCAGCCCCAGCATTTT
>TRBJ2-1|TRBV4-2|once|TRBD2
CASSQDYGASGPWGNEQFF
TGTGCCAGCAGCCAAGATTACGGGGCTAGCGGACCCTGGGGGAATGAGCAGTTCTTC
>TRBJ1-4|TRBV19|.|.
CASSIVARVGEKLFF
TGTGCCAGTAGTATAGTGGCCAGGGTTGGTGAAAAACTGTTTTTT
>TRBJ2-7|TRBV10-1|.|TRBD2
CASSEFTSGSEQYF
TGCGCCAGCAGTGAGTTTACTAGCGGATCCGAGCAGTACTTC
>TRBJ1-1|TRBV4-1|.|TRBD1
CASSQYDRGDTEAFF
TGCGCCAGCAGCCAATACGACAGGGGAGATACTGAAGCTTTCTTT
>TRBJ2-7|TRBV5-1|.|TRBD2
CASSLTTSGRSEFEQYF
TGCGCCAGCAGCTTGACGACTAGCGGGAGATCTGAGTTCGAGCAGTACTTC
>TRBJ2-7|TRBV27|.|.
CASSLLPGDYEQYF
TGTGCCAGCAGTTTATTACCGGGAGACTACGAGCAGTACTTC
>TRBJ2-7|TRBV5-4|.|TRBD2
CASSLTGGPSGSSSYEQYF
TGTGCCAGCAGCTTGACAGGGGGGCCTAGCGGGAGTAGCTCCTACGAGCAGTACTTC
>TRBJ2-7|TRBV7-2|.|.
CASSLVGGASYEQYF
TGTGCCAGCAGCTTAGTAGGGGGGGCTTCCTACGAGCAGTACTTC
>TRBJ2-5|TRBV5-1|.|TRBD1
CASSPGQLQETQYF
TGCGCCAGCAGCCCGGGACAGCTGCAAGAGACCCAGTACTTC
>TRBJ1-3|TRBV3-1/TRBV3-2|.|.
CASGTFGNTIYF
TGTGCCAGCGGCACCTTTGGAAACACCATATATTTT
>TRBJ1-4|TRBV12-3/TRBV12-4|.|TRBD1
CASRTGENEKLFF
TGTGCCAGCAGGACAGGGGAAAATGAAAAACTGTTTTTT
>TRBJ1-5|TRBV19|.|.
CASSPTVPSNQPQHF
TGTGCCAGTAGTCCGACAGTTCCTAGCAATCAGCCCCAGCATTTT
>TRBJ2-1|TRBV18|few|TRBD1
CASSPKGTGDYNEQFF
TGTGCCAGCTCACCGAAAGGGACAGGGGATTACAATGAGCAGTTCTTC
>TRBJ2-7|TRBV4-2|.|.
CASSHLIAETAYEQYF
TGTGCCAGCAGCCATCTCATAGCGGAGACCGCCTACGAGCAGTACTTC
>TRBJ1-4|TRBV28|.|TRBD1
CASSLQGATNEKLFF
TGTGCCAGCAGCTTACAGGGGGCTACTAATGAAAAACTGTTTTTT
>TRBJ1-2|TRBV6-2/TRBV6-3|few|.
CASSQVSYGYTF
TGTGCCAGCAGTCAAGTGAGCTATGGCTACACCTTC
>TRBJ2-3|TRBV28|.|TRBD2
CASSSLAGVGDTQYF
TGTGCCAGCAGCTCTCTAGCGGGAGTTGGGGATACGCAGTATTTT
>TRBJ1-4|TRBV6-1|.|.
CASSEQINEKLFF
TGTGCCAGCAGTGAACAGATTAATGAAAAACTGTTTTTT
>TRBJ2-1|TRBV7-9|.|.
CASIHSGRMVGNEQFF
TGTGCCAGCATCCATTCGGGAAGAATGGTTGGCAATGAGCAGTTCTTC
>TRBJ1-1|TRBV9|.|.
CASSVGERTEAFF
TGTGCCAGCAGCGTAGGAGAGAGGACTGAAGCTTTCTTT
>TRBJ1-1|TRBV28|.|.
CASSFRRSTEAFF
TGTGCCAGCAGTTTTCGTAGGAGCACTGAAGCTTTCTTT
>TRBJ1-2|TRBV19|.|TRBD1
CASTHRDRWGPRYGYTF
TGTGCCAGTACTCACCGGGACAGGTGGGGGCCTAGGTATGGCTACACCTTC
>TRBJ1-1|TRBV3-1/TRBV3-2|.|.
CASAQGPRLEAFF
TGTGCCAGCGCCCAGGGGCCGCGACTTGAAGCTTTCTTT
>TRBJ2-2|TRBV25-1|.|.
CASSESVGGPIDGELFF
TGTGCCAGCAGTGAAAGCGTAGGAGGGCCTATTGACGGGGAGCTGTTTTTT
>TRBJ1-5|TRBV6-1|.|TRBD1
CASSEKTGVRQPQHF
TGTGCCAGCAGTGAAAAAACAGGGGTACGTCAGCCCCAGCATTTT
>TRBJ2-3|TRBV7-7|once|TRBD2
CASSPGLAGVGLETQYF
TGTGCTAGCAGCCCCGGACTAGCGGGAGTCGGTTTAGAGACGCAGTATTTT
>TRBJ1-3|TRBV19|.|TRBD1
CASSIYSGGSSGNTIYF
TGTGCCAGTAGTATCTATTCAGGGGGAAGCTCTGGAAACACCATATATTTT
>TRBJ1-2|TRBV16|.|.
CASSFTDYGYTF
TGTGCCAGCAGCTTTACAGACTATGGCTACACCTTC